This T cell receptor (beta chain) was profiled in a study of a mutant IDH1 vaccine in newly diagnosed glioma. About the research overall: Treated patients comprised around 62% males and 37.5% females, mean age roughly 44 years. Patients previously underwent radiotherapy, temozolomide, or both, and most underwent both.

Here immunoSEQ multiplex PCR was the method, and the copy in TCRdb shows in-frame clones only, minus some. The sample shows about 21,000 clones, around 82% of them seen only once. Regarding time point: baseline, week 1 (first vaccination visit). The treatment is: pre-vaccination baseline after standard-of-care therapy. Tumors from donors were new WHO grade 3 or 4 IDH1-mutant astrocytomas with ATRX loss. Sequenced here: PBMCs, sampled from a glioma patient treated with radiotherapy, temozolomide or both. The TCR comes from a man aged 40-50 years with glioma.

The DNA for the CDR3 is TGCGCCAGCTCGGAAGTTGTCCGGTCCGGGACCCCGGGAACGGATACGCAGTATTTT. It yields the protein CASSEVVRSGTPGTDTQYF. The chain employs TRBV5-1 and TRBJ2-3; perhaps D is TRBD1 or TRBD2 (5 bases each). The CDR3 runs to 19 residues. V lost 7 bases and J 6 bases, leaving 33 bases between the germline ends. Germline V gene lookup returns CDR1 SGHRS and CDR2 YFSETQ.